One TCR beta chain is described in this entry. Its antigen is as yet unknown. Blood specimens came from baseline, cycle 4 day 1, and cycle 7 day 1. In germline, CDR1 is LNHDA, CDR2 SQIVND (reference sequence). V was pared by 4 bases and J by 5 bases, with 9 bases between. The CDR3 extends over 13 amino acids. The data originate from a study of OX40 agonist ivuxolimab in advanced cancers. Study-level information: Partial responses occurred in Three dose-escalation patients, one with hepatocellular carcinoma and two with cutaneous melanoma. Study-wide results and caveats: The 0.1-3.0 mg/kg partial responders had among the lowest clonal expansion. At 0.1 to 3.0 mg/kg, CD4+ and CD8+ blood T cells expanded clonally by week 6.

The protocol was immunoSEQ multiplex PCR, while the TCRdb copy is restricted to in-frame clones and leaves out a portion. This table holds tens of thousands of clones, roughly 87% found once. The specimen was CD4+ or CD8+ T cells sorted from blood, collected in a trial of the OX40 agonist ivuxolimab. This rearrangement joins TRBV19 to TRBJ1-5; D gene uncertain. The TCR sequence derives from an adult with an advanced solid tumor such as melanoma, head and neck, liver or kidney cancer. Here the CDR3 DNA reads TGTGCCAGTAGTAAGCAGGCGGATCAGCCCCAGCATTTT. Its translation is CASSKQADQPQHF.